Listed here are 4 T cell receptor beta chains from one sample, sequenced in a study of blood T cells in healthy people across ages. With a J-beta primer mix and a sample-barcoded 5' primer, a second PCR ran 7 to 11 cycles. A single record per CDR3 protein comes from TCRdb applying MiXCR to the 5' RACE reads. Of 1.6 million or so distinct CDR3 sequences listed, roughly a third are singletons. Sequencing used blood. All receptors come from a woman aged 25 to 39 in good health.

The table lists this clonotype with a count of one. Mismatch with germline at one junction end may stem from a read error. The CDR3 nucleotides read TGTGCCAGCAGTGACGGACAGGGAGTCTTC. Amino acids: CASSDGQGVF. The rearrangement uses TRBV6-1 and TRBJ1-2, with 8 bases matching TRBD1. The CDR3 loop spans 10 amino acids. Looked up from germline, CDR1 is MNHNS and CDR2 is SASEGT.

This chain joins TRBV4-2 and TRBJ2-4; the D call may be TRBD1 or TRBD2 (6 bases each). Gene TRBJ2-7 matches the end of the DNA better, so the J call may be wrong. CDR1 is LGHNA and CDR2 is YNFKEQ in the germline V gene. This CDR3 is 15 amino acids long. The CDR3 DNA is TGTGCCAGCAGCCGAACCGGGGGCCCTCACTACGAGCAGTACTTC. This codes for CASSRTGGPHYEQYF.

A few counts support this clonotype. CDR3 region: CASSRRERRTDTQYF. In nucleotides, the CDR3 is TGTGCCAGCAGCAGGCGGGAGCGCCGCACAGATACGCAGTATTTT. The chain links TRBV5-4 to TRBJ2-3, with 7 nucleotides matching TRBD2. V gave up 4 bases and J gave up 1 base; unmatched junction bases: 6. Germline V gene lookup returns CDR1 SGHNT and CDR2 YYREEE (reference sequence). The CDR3 length is 15 residues.

Here the CDR3 reads CSARVAQQGHFEYNEQFF. Written as DNA, the CDR3 is TGCAGTGCTAGAGTGGCCCAGCAGGGACACTTTGAGTACAATGAGCAGTTCTTC. The J gene is TRBJ2-1, the V gene TRBV20-1, with D perhaps TRBD1 (6 bases). The germline V gene encodes CDR1 DFQATT and CDR2 SNEGSKA (reference sequence). V was shortened by 1 base and J by 4 bases, with 23 bases between the two germline ends. The CDR3 covers 18 residues.